The 28 T cell receptor beta chains given below trace back to one sample, sequenced in a study of Ad26.COV2.S vaccination and SARS-CoV-2 variants. TCRdb's copy holds only in-frame clones and misses some; the assay was immunoSEQ multiplex PCR. The table includes about 500,000 clones, 89% detected once. Regarding treatment: around 19 received Ad26.COV2.S at low or high dose, single or two shots; 5 received placebo; per-sample allocation not given. Sampling occurred on day 63 after the first vaccine or placebo injection. The source was peripheral blood, collected in a trial of Ad26.COV2.S vaccine versus placebo. The receptor source for this set is a person aged 18-60 years who received the Ad26.COV2.S COVID-19 vaccine or a placebo.

The chain joins TRBV27 to TRBJ1-1; the D is unclear. V shed 5 bases and J shed 3 bases, with 16 bases lying between them. Looked up from germline, CDR1 is MNHEY and CDR2 is SMNVEV (reference sequence). The CDR3 covers 15 residues. CDR3 nucleotides: TGTGCCAGCAGTCCCAGTACCCAGTTCCACACTGAAGCTTTCTTT. Its protein is CASSPSTQFHTEAFF.

The CDR3 sequence is CASSDPGQGLKTQYF. The CDR3 DNA reads TGTGCCAGCAGTGATCCGGGACAGGGTTTGAAGACCCAGTACTTC. The chain is built from TRBV6-1 and TRBJ2-5, with TRBD1 matching over 9 bases. Unmatched junction bases numbered 8, after V lost 3 bases and J lost 6 bases. Germline values: CDR1 MNHNS, CDR2 SASEGT. The CDR3 loop spans 15 amino acids.

The V gene is TRBV18, the J gene TRBJ2-3; D remains unclear. Trimming stripped 6 bases from V and 6 bases from J, with 16 bases between. Germline V gives CDR1 KGHSH, CDR2 LQKENI. CDR3 length: 14 amino acids. In nucleotides, the CDR3 is TGTGCCAGCTCTCTTTTCTCGGTTGCGGATACGCAGTATTTT. Residues: CASSLFSVADTQYF.

The chain is built from TRBV5-4 and TRBJ1-1; D not certain. V shed 0 bases and J shed 1 base, with 7 bases lying between them. The germline gives CDR1 SGHNT, CDR2 YYREEE (reference sequence). The CDR3 loop spans 14 amino acids. The CDR3 nucleotides read TGTGCCAGCAGCTTGGGAATGGGGAACACTGAAGCTTTCTTT. This encodes CASSLGMGNTEAFF.

The CDR3 DNA follows: TGTGCCAGCAGCTACCTAGTTGCAACTAATGAAAAACTGTTTTTT. Translating gives CASSYLVATNEKLFF. This sequence joins TRBV7-8 and TRBJ1-4; D is undetermined. The germline V gene encodes CDR1 SGHVS and CDR2 FQNEAQ. V was clipped by 4 bases and J by 0 bases, with 9 bases between them. CDR3 length: 15 residues.

J is TRBJ1-2 and V is TRBV30, with a possible D match to TRBD1 (5 bases). Germline assignment: CDR1 GTSNPN and CDR2 SVGIG (reference sequence). There are 15 residues in the CDR3. V lost 3 bases to trimming and J lost 4 bases, with 18 bases between them. The CDR3 spells CAWSRTGRITYGYTF. CDR3 DNA sequence: TGTGCCTGGAGCCGAACAGGCCGTATCACCTATGGCTACACCTTC.

The chain uses TRBV28 and TRBJ1-2; no definite D call. There are 15 residues in the CDR3. Germline V gives CDR1 MDHEN, CDR2 SYDVKM. V lost 2 bases and J lost 4, with 14 bases in between. CDR3 sequence: CASSLSPARAYGYTF. As DNA, the CDR3 is TGTGCCAGCAGTTTAAGCCCCGCCAGAGCCTATGGCTACACCTTC.

The J gene is TRBJ2-3, the V gene TRBV9; 16 bases are a match to TRBD2. Germline CDR1 SGDLS, CDR2 YYNGEE. CDR3 length: 17 amino acids. The J segment lost 3 bases and the V segment lost 0 bases, leaving 1 base of the junction unmatched. The CDR3: CASSVGGLAGGTDTQYF. The DNA for the CDR3 is TGTGCCAGCAGCGTAGGGGGACTAGCGGGAGGGACAGATACGCAGTATTTT.

This clone has only one observation. The V gene is TRBV12-3 or TRBV12-4, the J gene TRBJ1-3, with D unclear. The CDR3 has 13 amino acids. Trimming removed 7 bases from V and 0 bases from J, with 7 bases in between. Here the CDR3 DNA reads TGTGCCAGCAATCCGAACTCTGGAAACACCATATATTTT. This gives the protein CASNPNSGNTIYF.

The chain has TRBV6-6 and TRBJ1-4, with D hard to call. Germline V lookup: CDR1 MNHNY, CDR2 SVGAGI (reference sequence). Trimming removed 6 bases at V and 5 bases at J, with 4 bases between. The CDR3 runs 11 residues. CDR3 in amino acids: CASRANEKLFF. The CDR3 DNA reads TGTGCCAGCAGGGCAAATGAAAAACTGTTTTTT.

V gene TRBV27 combines with J gene TRBJ2-3; 10 bases fit TRBD2. CDR1 and CDR2 from the germline V gene are MNHEY and SMNVEV (reference sequence). This CDR3 contains 16 residues. V gave up 0 bases and J gave up 0 bases; unmatched junction bases: 0. This CDR3 reads CASSLSTSGSTDTQYF. Here the CDR3 DNA reads TGTGCCAGCAGTTTATCGACTAGCGGGAGCACAGATACGCAGTATTTT.

The chain employs TRBV28 and TRBJ1-3; D is possibly TRBD1 (5 bases). There are 10 residues in the CDR3. Germline lookup yields CDR1 MDHEN and CDR2 SYDVKM. Trimming took off 8 bases at V and 8 bases at J, with 7 bases between the two ends. CDR3 DNA sequence: TGTGCCAGCGGCAGGGACACCATATATTTT. Protein sequence: CASGRDTIYF.

The rearrangement links TRBV21-1 to TRBJ1-2; the table gives TRBD1 as D, unverified against the DNA. TRBV21-1 is a pseudogene. This CDR3 has 17 residues. The CDR3 DNA reads as TGTGCCAGCAGCATTTTAGCCCATTACAGGGGGCGTCGTGGCTACACCTTC. Protein product: CASSILAHYRGRRGYTF.

The chain joins TRBV7-9 to TRBJ2-5; D is uncertain. The CDR3 spans 13 residues. CDR1 is SEHNR, CDR2 FQNEAQ, per germline (reference sequence). V lost 0 bases and J 3 bases, leaving 5 bases between the germline ends. The CDR3: CASSLASKETQYF. CDR3 coding DNA: TGTGCCAGCAGCTTAGCCAGCAAAGAGACCCAGTACTTC.

The chain has TRBV19 and TRBJ2-1; no definite D call. Trimming took off 4 bases at V and 7 bases at J, with 26 bases between the two ends. Germline V CDR1 and CDR2: LNHDA, SQIVND (reference sequence). CDR3 length: 18 amino acids. CDR3 in DNA: TGTGCCAGTAGTAAGGCGCCGGCTTCGCGTCGCGCCCTTAATGAGCAGTTCTTC. Protein: CASSKAPASRRALNEQFF.

V usage is TRBV11-1 and J usage is TRBJ1-1; a weak D match, TRBD1 (5 bases). Trimming pared 3 bases from V and 2 bases from J, leaving 10 bases between. The germline V gene has CDR1 SGHAT and CDR2 FQDESV (reference sequence). The CDR3 totals 14 residues. CDR3 amino acids: CASSFGTSNTEAFF. DNA for the CDR3: TGTGCCAGCAGCTTCGGGACGTCAAACACTGAAGCTTTCTTT.

This chain joins TRBV7-8 and TRBJ2-1, with D possibly being TRBD1 (6 bases). Trimming left V 3 bases short and J 8 bases short, with 14 bases between. Per the germline V gene, CDR1 is SGHVS and CDR2 is FQNEAQ. The CDR3 length is 14 residues. CDR3 amino acids: CASSFGRGADEQFF. The CDR3 DNA is TGTGCCAGCAGCTTCGGCAGGGGAGCGGATGAGCAGTTCTTC.

This rearrangement joins TRBV9 to TRBJ2-7; TRBD1 matches 7 bases. Germline V lookup: CDR1 SGDLS, CDR2 YYNGEE. The CDR3 consists of 14 residues. The ends lost 0 bases at V and 3 bases at J; junction bases unmatched: 3. DNA for the CDR3: TGTGCCAGCAGCGTAGGTGGGACAGTCTACGAGCAGTACTTC. Translation: CASSVGGTVYEQYF.

The rearrangement links TRBV6-5 to TRBJ2-1; TRBD2 might be the D (5 bases). Germline CDR1 and CDR2: MNHEY and SVGAGI. The length of the CDR3 is 15 residues. V was pared by 6 bases and J by 0 bases, with 12 bases between. CDR3 in DNA: TGTGCCAGCAGGAGAGGACTGCTCTCCTACAATGAGCAGTTCTTC. It yields the protein CASRRGLLSYNEQFF.

The chain recombines TRBV5-4 with TRBJ2-7; 7 bases agree with TRBD2. There are 14 residues in the CDR3. J gave up 7 bases and V 3 bases, and 10 bases lay outside the gene matches. Germline V gives CDR1 SGHNT, CDR2 YYREEE (reference sequence). Written as DNA, the CDR3 is TGTGCCAGCAGCTCAGCGGGGATCACATGGGAGCAGTACTTC. It is translated as CASSSAGITWEQYF.

This rearrangement joins TRBV6-5 to TRBJ2-5, with 7 bases that match TRBD1. The CDR3 contains 14 residues. The V gene end was trimmed by 1 base and the J gene end by 4 bases; junction bases not matched to a gene: 3. The germline V gene encodes CDR1 MNHEY and CDR2 SVGAGI. The CDR3 DNA reads TGTGCCAGCAGTTACTTGGCAGGGGGAGAGACCCAGTACTTC. Residues: CASSYLAGGETQYF.

The rearrangement uses TRBV28 and TRBJ2-7, with a tentative D call TRBD1 (5 bases). Trimming cost V 4 bases and J 2 bases, with 12 bases left between them. CDR3 size: 14 residues. Germline V CDR1 and CDR2: MDHEN, SYDVKM. CDR3 in DNA: TGTGCCAGCAGTTCCGGCCAGGGTGCCTACGAGCAGTACTTC. This gives the protein CASSSGQGAYEQYF.

The V and J genes are TRBV4-3 and TRBJ2-5; D is unresolved. The CDR3 is 15 amino acids. Trimming removed 0 bases from V and 9 bases from J, with 17 bases in between. Germline CDR1 and CDR2: LGHNA and YSLEER. The DNA for the CDR3 is TGCGCCAGCAGCCAAGAGATCTACGCCCAACACCCCCAGTACTTC. Encoded protein: CASSQEIYAQHPQYF.

This chain joins TRBV15 and TRBJ2-4; D remains unclear. The CDR3 totals 16 residues. Germline CDR1 LNHNV, CDR2 YYDKDF (reference sequence). V dropped 0 bases and J dropped 0 bases, with 9 bases sitting between them. CDR3 in amino acids: CATSREGMVAKNIQYF. In DNA form, the CDR3 reads TGTGCCACCAGCAGAGAAGGAATGGTAGCCAAAAACATTCAGTACTTC.

Comments on this clone: The sample holds other DNA sequences that translate to the same CDR3. J is TRBJ2-2 and V is TRBV6-5; D may be TRBD1 (6 bases). The CDR3 length is 15 residues. V was shortened by 0 bases and J by 4 bases, with 9 bases between the two germline ends. CDR1 and CDR2 (germline): MNHEY, SVGAGI. CDR3 sequence: CASSYSGQGTGELFF. CDR3 nucleotide sequence: TGTGCCAGCAGTTACTCGGGACAAGGCACCGGGGAGCTGTTTTTT.

CDR3 in amino acids: CSVFDRGRNYGYTF. DNA for the CDR3: TGCAGCGTATTCGACAGGGGAAGGAACTATGGCTACACCTTC. The J gene is TRBJ1-2, the V gene TRBV29-1; 8 bases are a match to TRBD1. CDR1 is SQVTM, CDR2 ANQGSEA, per germline. CDR3 length: 14 amino acids. The V gene end was trimmed by 6 bases and the J gene end by 2 bases; junction bases not matched to a gene: 8.

The chain joins TRBV7-2 to TRBJ2-1, with 8 bases lining up with TRBD2. The CDR3 length is 15 residues. Germline V lookup: CDR1 SGHTA, CDR2 FQGNSA. Trimming removed 1 base from V and 12 bases from J; junction bases left unmatched: 11. Here the CDR3 DNA reads TGTGCCAGCAGCTTAGATGGTAGCGGGAATAGGTGGCAGTTCTTC. Protein sequence: CASSLDGSGNRWQFF.

There are a few counts of this clone. This rearrangement joins TRBV11-3 to TRBJ2-7; 10 bases map to TRBD1. The germline gives CDR1 SGHNT, CDR2 YENEEA. The CDR3 spans 13 residues. The trim removed 6 bases at V and 4 bases at J, leaving 3 bases unmatched. CDR3 DNA sequence: TGTGCCAGCAGGAGACAGGGGGCATACGAGCAGTACTTC. It yields the protein CASRRQGAYEQYF.